What follows are 22 T cell receptor beta chains derived from one specimen sequenced in a study of post-analysis software for immune sequencing data. No cognate antigen is known for these TCRs. Prepared libraries of TCR beta cDNA carried unique molecular identifiers. TCRdb fed the PCR reads into MiXCR, producing one record per CDR3 protein. The top ten clones hold over 4.5% of a sample with approximately 770,000 distinct CDR3 sequences, about 45% of them seen once. Study-wide results and limits: Patients used about 5 TRBV segments, including TRBV5-6, TRBV5-1 and TRBV20-1, more often than controls.

The sequencing sample was made of blood. Source of these receptors: a girl aged 10 to 17 with multiple sclerosis.

This chain joins TRBV12-3 or TRBV12-4 and TRBJ2-1, with TRBD2 identical over 9 bases. The V gene end was trimmed by 3 bases and the J gene end by 6 bases; junction bases not matched to a gene: 3. This CDR3 spans 14 amino acids. The CDR3, as DNA: TGTGCCAGCAGTTTTAGCGGGAGAGTCAATGAGCAGTTCTTC. This gives the protein CASSFSGRVNEQFF.

The rearrangement joins TRBV20-1 to TRBJ2-5; D is possibly TRBD1 (5 bases). The J call is uncertain, as TRBJ2-7 better fits the DNA end. CDR1 is DFQATT and CDR2 is SNEGSKA in the germline V gene (reference sequence). The CDR3 runs 15 residues. This CDR3 is CSARGRAPTPYEQYF. The CDR3 coding sequence is TGCAGTGCTAGGGGCAGGGCGCCTACTCCCTACGAGCAGTACTTC.

The chain combines TRBV29-1 with TRBJ2-1, with unresolved D. The CDR3 covers 10 residues. CDR1 and CDR2 (germline): SQVTM, ANQGSEA. Trimming stripped 6 bases from V and 10 bases from J, with 10 bases between. The chain's CDR3 is CSVLGPEQFF. The CDR3 DNA sequence: TGCAGCGTCCTAGGTCCCGAGCAGTTCTTC.

The V call is TRBV20-1, the J call TRBJ2-5; 7 bases map to TRBD1. The germline gives CDR1 DFQATT, CDR2 SNEGSKA (reference sequence). The CDR3 runs 15 residues. The V segment lost 3 bases and the J segment 1 base; nucleotides outside the gene matches: 8. The CDR3 sequence: CSARPPRDSQETQYF. The DNA for the CDR3 is TGCAGTGCTAGGCCACCCCGGGACAGCCAAGAGACCCAGTACTTC.

In the case of this clonotype: Since a much larger clone is just one base distant, this may be a read error. The rearrangement links TRBV29-1 to TRBJ2-4; no reliable D call. The J call is doubtful: the DNA matches TRBJ2-5 better. This CDR3 contains 13 residues. The germline V gene has CDR1 SQVTM and CDR2 ANQGSEA. CDR3 amino acids: CSFYPITRETQYF. For the CDR3, the DNA is TGCAGCTTTTACCCGATTACGCGGGAGACCCAGTACTTC.

This clonotype was counted a few times. The chain couples TRBV20-1 to TRBJ1-2; D might be TRBD1 (5 bases). Germline V lookup: CDR1 DFQATT, CDR2 SNEGSKA (reference sequence). There are 12 residues in the CDR3. V shed 5 bases and J shed 4 bases, with 11 bases lying between them. The DNA for the CDR3 is TGCAGTGCTCAGGACACGATCTATGGCTACACCTTC. It yields the protein CSAQDTIYGYTF.

The chain is built from TRBV5-1 and TRBJ1-5; D uncertain. This CDR3 contains 15 residues. The V gene lost 0 bases and the J gene lost 3 bases, with 10 bases spanning the gap. Germline V CDR1 and CDR2: SGHRS, YFSETQ. For the CDR3, the DNA is TGCGCCAGCAGCTTGGGTGTCCAGCCCAATCAGCCCCAGCATTTT. As protein: CASSLGVQPNQPQHF.

This clonotype turned up a few times. V is TRBV29-1 and J is TRBJ2-2, with unresolved D. There are 12 residues in the CDR3. The ends were cut back, 4 bases at V and 4 bases at J, with 7 bases in the middle. Germline assignment: CDR1 SQVTM and CDR2 ANQGSEA. The CDR3 protein is CSVVFGTGELFF. As DNA, the CDR3 is TGCAGCGTTGTATTTGGCACCGGGGAGCTGTTTTTT.

V usage is TRBV7-8 and J usage is TRBJ2-3; no definite D call. The CDR3 totals 14 residues. V was trimmed by 1 base and J by 11 bases, leaving 16 bases between them. The V gene's germline CDR1 is SGHVS and CDR2 FQNEAQ. This chain's CDR3 is CASSLVWEPQRQYF. In nucleotides, the CDR3 is TGTGCCAGCAGCTTAGTGTGGGAACCCCAGCGGCAGTATTTT.

The chain is built from TRBV5-1 and TRBJ2-2, with 8 bases fitting TRBD1. Germline-derived CDR1 and CDR2 are SGHRS and YFSETQ. The CDR3 spans 17 residues. The ends lost 0 bases at V and 4 bases at J; junction bases unmatched: 8. CDR3 DNA: TGCGCCAGCAGCTTGGTGCCCGGGACAGGTGGCACCGGGGAGCTGTTTTTT. Translated: CASSLVPGTGGTGELFF.

The CDR3 spells CASSDQGQLNKKLFF. The CDR3 DNA follows: TGTGCCAGCAGCGACCAAGGACAGTTAAACAAAAAACTGTTTTTT. The chain recombines TRBV2 with TRBJ1-4; perhaps TRBD1 as D (6 bases). Germline values: CDR1 SNHLY, CDR2 FYNNEI. Between the trimmed V and J ends, which lost 6 bases and 9 bases, there was a span of 20 bases. This CDR3 spans 15 amino acids. The full variable domain, in which reference TRBV2 and TRBJ1-4 provide the parts outside the CDR3, is EPEVTQTPSHQVTQMGQEVILRCVPISNHLYFYWYRQILGQKVEFLVSFYNNEISEKSEIFDDQFSVERPDGSNFTLKIRSTKLEDSAMYFCASSDQGQLNKKLFFGSGTQLSVL.

The chain couples TRBV12-3 or TRBV12-4 to TRBJ1-1; unclear D gene. The germline V and J ends were trimmed by 4 bases and 3 bases, with 12 bases remaining between them. The CDR3 sequence is 14 residues long. The CDR3, as DNA: TGTGCCAGCAGTTCCAACCTCGTCCACACTGAAGCTTTCTTT. It encodes CASSSNLVHTEAFF.

V and J are TRBV13 and TRBJ1-3; no firm D call. Germline CDR1 PRHDT, CDR2 FYEKMQ (reference sequence). The CDR3 extends over 14 amino acids. The ends were cut back, 4 bases at V and 5 bases at J, with 12 bases in the middle. The chain's CDR3 is CASSSREERNTIYF. The DNA of the CDR3 is TGTGCCAGCAGCTCCCGGGAAGAAAGAAACACCATATATTTT.

Here the CDR3 reads CASSLSGGQRETQYF. Here the CDR3 DNA reads TGCGCCAGCAGCTTGTCGGGGGGCCAGAGGGAGACCCAGTACTTC. This rearrangement joins TRBV5-1 to TRBJ2-5, with D possibly TRBD2 on 7 matching bases. The CDR3 length is 15 residues. Germline CDR1 is SGHRS and CDR2 is YFSETQ. V was pared by 1 base and J by 5 bases, with 15 bases between.

The V call is TRBV29-1, the J call TRBJ1-2; maybe TRBD1 (6 bases). This CDR3 is built from 11 residues. Per germline, CDR1 SQVTM and CDR2 ANQGSEA. Trimming left V 6 bases short and J 4 bases short, with 9 bases between. CDR3 in DNA: TGCAGCGTAGCAGGGGTCTATGGCTACACCTTC. This sequence encodes CSVAGVYGYTF.

The chain combines TRBV12-3 or TRBV12-4 with TRBJ2-1, with D possibly being TRBD1 (6 bases). The CDR3 loop spans 16 amino acids. The V end was cut by 6 bases, the J end by 2 bases, with 17 bases between. CDR3 coding DNA: TGTGCCAGCAGCCCCCCACCGGGACATACCTACAATGAGCAGTTCTTC. Translating gives CASSPPPGHTYNEQFF.

The table lists this clonotype with a few counts. This sequence joins TRBV5-1 and TRBJ2-3; no firm D call. Germline assignment: CDR1 SGHRS and CDR2 YFSETQ. V lost 2 bases, J lost 4 bases, and 11 bases lay in between. CDR3 length: 14 residues. The CDR3 region is CASSFLEFSDTQYF. CDR3 nucleotide sequence: TGCGCCAGCAGCTTTTTAGAGTTCTCAGATACGCAGTATTTT.

The chain is built from TRBV7-2 and TRBJ2-1; D gene unclear. The germline gives CDR1 SGHTA, CDR2 FQGNSA. CDR3 length: 14 residues. V was clipped by 3 bases and J by 0 bases, with 6 bases between them. DNA of the CDR3: TGTGCCAGCAGCTTCGATCTCTCCTACAATGAGCAGTTCTTC. It specifies CASSFDLSYNEQFF.

V gene TRBV7-9 combines with J gene TRBJ2-5; D unclear. Judging by the DNA end, TRBJ2-7 fits better; the J call may be wrong. The CDR3 extends over 14 amino acids. Per germline, CDR1 SEHNR and CDR2 FQNEAQ (reference sequence). CDR3 bases: TGTGCCAGCAGCCCCGACTCGCCCCCGTACGAGCAGTACTTC. Protein: CASSPDSPPYEQYF.

This clonotype was seen more than once but under ten times. CDR3 nucleotides: TGTGCCAGCAGCCCCCAATTCGTCCAGCGGAAAACCTACGAGCAGTACTTC. Its translation is CASSPQFVQRKTYEQYF. The chain combines TRBV4-2 with TRBJ2-7; TRBD2 is a possible D gene (5 bases). The germline V and J ends were trimmed by 4 bases and 2 bases, with 21 bases remaining between them. Looked up from germline, CDR1 is LGHNA and CDR2 is YNFKEQ. This CDR3 is built from 17 residues.

The J gene is TRBJ1-1, the V gene TRBV20-1; D might be TRBD1 (5 bases). Germline-derived CDR1 and CDR2 are DFQATT and SNEGSKA (reference sequence). V lost 3 bases and J lost 7, with 15 bases in between. This CDR3 has 13 amino acids. The CDR3 bases are TGCAGTGCTAGCCAGGGAAGTTTCGGTGAAGCTTTCTTT. Translation gives CSASQGSFGEAFF.

There are a few counts of this clonotype. This sequence joins TRBV20-1 and TRBJ2-5; 9 nucleotides match TRBD1. Germline V gene data show CDR1 as DFQATT and CDR2 as SNEGSKA (reference sequence). The CDR3 runs 14 residues. V lost 5 bases, J lost 5 bases, and 9 bases stayed unmatched. DNA of the CDR3: TGCAGTGCTGAGGGACAGGGCCCCGGGGAGACCCAGTACTTC. As protein: CSAEGQGPGETQYF.